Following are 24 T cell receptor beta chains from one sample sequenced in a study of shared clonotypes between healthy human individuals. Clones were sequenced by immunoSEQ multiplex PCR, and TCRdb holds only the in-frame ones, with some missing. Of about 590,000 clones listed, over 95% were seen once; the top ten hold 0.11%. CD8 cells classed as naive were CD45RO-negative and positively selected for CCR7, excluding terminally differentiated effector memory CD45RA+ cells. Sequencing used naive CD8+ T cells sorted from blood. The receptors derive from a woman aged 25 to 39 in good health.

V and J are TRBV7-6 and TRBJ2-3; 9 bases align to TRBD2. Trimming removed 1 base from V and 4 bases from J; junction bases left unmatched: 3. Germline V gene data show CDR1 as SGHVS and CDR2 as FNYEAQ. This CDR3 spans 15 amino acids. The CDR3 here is CASSLVAGVADTQYF. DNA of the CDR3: TGTGCCAGCAGCTTAGTAGCGGGAGTCGCAGATACGCAGTATTTT.

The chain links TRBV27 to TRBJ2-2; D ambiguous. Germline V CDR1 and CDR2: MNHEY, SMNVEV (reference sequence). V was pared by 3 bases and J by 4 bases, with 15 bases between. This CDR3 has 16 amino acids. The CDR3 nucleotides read TGTGCCAGCAGTTTTTCGGCAGGTCTTGCCACCGGGGAGCTGTTTTTT. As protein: CASSFSAGLATGELFF.

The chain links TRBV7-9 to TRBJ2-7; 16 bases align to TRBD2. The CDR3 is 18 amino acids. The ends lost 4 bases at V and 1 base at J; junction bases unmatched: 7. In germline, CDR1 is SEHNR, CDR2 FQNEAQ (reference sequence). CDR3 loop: CASSWGLAGGPVSYEQYF. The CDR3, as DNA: TGTGCCAGCAGCTGGGGACTAGCGGGAGGGCCAGTATCCTACGAGCAGTACTTC.

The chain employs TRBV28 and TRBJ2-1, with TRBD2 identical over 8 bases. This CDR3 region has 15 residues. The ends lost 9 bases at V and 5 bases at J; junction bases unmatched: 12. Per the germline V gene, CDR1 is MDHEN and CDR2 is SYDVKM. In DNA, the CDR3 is TGTGCCAGTAAACCGGGACTAGATGATCACAATGAGCAGTTCTTC. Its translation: CASKPGLDDHNEQFF.

CDR3 loop: CASSAAGRENYGYTF. The CDR3 coding sequence is TGTGCCAGCAGTGCCGCAGGTCGGGAGAACTATGGCTACACCTTC. The rearrangement links TRBV2 to TRBJ1-2, with D hard to call. This CDR3 has 15 amino acids. Germline V gene lookup returns CDR1 SNHLY and CDR2 FYNNEI. Trimming removed 4 bases from V and 2 bases from J, with 14 bases in between.

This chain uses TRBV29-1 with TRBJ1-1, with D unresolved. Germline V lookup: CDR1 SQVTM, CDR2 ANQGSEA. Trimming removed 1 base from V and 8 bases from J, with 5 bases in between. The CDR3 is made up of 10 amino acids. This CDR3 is CSVEGQEAFF. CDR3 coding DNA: TGCAGCGTTGAAGGCCAGGAAGCTTTCTTT.

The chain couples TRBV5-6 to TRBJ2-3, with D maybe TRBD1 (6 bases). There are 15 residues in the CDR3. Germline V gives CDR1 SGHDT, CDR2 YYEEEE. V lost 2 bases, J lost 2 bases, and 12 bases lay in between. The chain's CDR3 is CASSFDRLYTDTQYF. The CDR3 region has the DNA TGTGCCAGCAGCTTCGACAGGTTATACACAGATACGCAGTATTTT.

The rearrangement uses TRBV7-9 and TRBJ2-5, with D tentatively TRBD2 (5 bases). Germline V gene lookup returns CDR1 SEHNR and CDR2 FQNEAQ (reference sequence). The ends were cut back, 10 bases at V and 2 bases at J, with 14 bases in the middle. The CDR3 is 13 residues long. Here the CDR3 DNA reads TGTGCCATAACAAACCGGGAACAAGAGACCCAGTACTTC. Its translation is CAITNREQETQYF.

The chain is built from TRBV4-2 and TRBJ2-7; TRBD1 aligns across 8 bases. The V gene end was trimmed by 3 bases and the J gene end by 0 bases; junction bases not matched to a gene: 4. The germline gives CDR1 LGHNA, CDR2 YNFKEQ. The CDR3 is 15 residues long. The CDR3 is CASSQDRASSYEQYF. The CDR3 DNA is TGTGCCAGCAGCCAGGACAGGGCCAGCTCCTACGAGCAGTACTTC.

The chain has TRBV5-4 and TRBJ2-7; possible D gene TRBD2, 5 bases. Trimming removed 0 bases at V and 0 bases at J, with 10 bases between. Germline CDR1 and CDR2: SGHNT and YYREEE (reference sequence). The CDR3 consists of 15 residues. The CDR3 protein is CASSLDEGSSYEQYF. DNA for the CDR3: TGTGCCAGCAGCTTGGATGAGGGAAGCTCCTACGAGCAGTACTTC.

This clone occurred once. CDR3 protein: CASSLTGANTEAFF. CDR3 nucleotides: TGTGCCAGCAGTTTAACAGGGGCCAACACTGAAGCTTTCTTT. The genes are TRBV28 and TRBJ1-1; TRBD1 matches at 7 bases. CDR1 is MDHEN and CDR2 is SYDVKM in the germline V gene. The CDR3 is 14 amino acids. The V segment lost 2 bases and the J segment 2 bases; nucleotides outside the gene matches: 2. The full variable domain, completed using reference TRBV28 and TRBJ1-1, is DVKVTQSSRYLVKRTGEKVFLECVQDMDHENMFWYRQDPGLGLRLIYFSYDVKMKEKGDIPEGYSVSREKKERFSLILESASTNQTSMYLCASSLTGANTEAFFGQGTRLTVV.

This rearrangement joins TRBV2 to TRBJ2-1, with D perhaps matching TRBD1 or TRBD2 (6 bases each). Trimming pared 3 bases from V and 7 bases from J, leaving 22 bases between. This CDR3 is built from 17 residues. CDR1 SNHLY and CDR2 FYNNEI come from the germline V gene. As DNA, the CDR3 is TGTGCCAGCAGTGATGTGGGTACGGGGGCCGAGTTAAATGAGCAGTTCTTC. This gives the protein CASSDVGTGAELNEQFF.

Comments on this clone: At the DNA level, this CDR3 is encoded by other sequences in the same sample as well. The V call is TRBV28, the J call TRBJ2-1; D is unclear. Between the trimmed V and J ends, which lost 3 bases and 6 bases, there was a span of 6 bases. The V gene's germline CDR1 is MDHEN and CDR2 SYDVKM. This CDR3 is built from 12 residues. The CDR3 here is CASSFRLNEQFF. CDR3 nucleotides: TGTGCCAGCAGTTTCAGACTCAATGAGCAGTTCTTC.

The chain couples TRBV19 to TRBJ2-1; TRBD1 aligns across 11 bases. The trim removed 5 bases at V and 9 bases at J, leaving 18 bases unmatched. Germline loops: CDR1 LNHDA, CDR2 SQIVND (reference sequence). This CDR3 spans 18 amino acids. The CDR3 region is CASSSGSIQDRGRFEQFF. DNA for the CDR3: TGTGCCAGTAGTTCCGGTTCCATCCAGGACAGGGGGCGGTTTGAGCAGTTCTTC. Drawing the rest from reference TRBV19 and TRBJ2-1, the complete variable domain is DGGITQSPKYLFRKEGQNVTLSCEQNLNHDAMYWYRQDPGQGLRLIYYSQIVNDFQKGDIAEGYSVSREKKESFPLTVTSAQKNPTAFYLCASSSGSIQDRGRFEQFFGPGTRLTVL.

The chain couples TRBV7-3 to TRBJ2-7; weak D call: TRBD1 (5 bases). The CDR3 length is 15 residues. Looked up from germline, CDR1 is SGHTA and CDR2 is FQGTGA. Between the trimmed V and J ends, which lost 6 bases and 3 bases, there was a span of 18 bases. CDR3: CASSLSARQGYEQYF. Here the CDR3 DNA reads TGTGCCAGCAGTCTGAGTGCGAGGCAGGGCTACGAGCAGTACTTC. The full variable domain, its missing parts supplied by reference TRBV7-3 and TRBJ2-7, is GAGVSQTPSNKVTEKGKYVELRCDPISGHTALYWYRQSLGQGPEFLIYFQGTGAADDSGLPNDRFFAVRPEGSVSTLKIQRTERGDSAVYLCASSLSARQGYEQYFGPGTRLTVT.

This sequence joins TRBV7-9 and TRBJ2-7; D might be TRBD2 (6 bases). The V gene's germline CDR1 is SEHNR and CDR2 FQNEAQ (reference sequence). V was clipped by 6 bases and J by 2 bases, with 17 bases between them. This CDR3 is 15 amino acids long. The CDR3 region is CASRPSGGATYEQYF. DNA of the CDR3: TGTGCCAGCAGGCCCTCTGGCGGGGCCACCTACGAGCAGTACTTC.

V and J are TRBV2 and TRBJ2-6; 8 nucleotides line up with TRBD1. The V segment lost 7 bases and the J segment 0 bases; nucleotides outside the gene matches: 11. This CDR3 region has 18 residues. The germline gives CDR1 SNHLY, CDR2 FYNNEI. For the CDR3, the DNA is TGTGCCAGCAACCTCGGACAGGGACGATCCTCTGGGGCCAACGTCCTGACTTTC. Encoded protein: CASNLGQGRSSGANVLTF.

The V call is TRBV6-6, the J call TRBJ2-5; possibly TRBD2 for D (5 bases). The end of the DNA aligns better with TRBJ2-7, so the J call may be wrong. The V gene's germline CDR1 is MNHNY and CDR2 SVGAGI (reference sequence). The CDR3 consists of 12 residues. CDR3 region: CASSDSAYEQYF. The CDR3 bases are TGTGCCAGTTCCGATAGCGCCTACGAGCAGTACTTC.

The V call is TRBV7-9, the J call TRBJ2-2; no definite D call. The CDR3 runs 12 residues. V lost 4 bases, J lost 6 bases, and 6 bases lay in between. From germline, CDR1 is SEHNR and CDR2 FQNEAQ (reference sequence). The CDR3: CASSSPAGELFF. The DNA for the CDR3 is TGTGCCAGCAGCTCGCCGGCCGGGGAGCTGTTTTTT.

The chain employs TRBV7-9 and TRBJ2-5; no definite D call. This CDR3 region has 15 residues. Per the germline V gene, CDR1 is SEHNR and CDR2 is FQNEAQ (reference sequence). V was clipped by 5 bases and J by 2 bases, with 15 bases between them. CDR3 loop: CASSTPMPRQETQYF. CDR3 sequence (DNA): TGTGCCAGCAGCACGCCAATGCCCAGACAAGAGACCCAGTACTTC.

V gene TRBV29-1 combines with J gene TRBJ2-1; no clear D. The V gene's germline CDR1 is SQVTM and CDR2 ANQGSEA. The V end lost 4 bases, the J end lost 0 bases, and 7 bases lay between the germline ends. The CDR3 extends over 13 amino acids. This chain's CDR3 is CSVGGTSYNEQFF. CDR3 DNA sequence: TGCAGCGTTGGGGGTACCTCCTACAATGAGCAGTTCTTC.

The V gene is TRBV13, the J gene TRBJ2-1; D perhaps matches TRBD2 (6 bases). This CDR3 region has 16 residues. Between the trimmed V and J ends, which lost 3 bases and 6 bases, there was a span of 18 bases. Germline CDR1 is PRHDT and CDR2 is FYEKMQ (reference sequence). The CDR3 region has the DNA TGTGCCAGCAGCTTCCGAACCGGGGGTCCTGGCAATGAGCAGTTCTTC. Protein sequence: CASSFRTGGPGNEQFF.

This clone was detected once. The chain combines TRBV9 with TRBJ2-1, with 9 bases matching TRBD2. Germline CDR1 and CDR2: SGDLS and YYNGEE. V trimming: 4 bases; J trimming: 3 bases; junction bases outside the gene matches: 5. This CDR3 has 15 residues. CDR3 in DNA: TGTGCCAGCAGCATTAGCGGGAGTCTCTACAATGAGCAGTTCTTC. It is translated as CASSISGSLYNEQFF. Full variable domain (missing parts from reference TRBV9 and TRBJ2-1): DSGVTQTPKHLITATGQRVTLRCSPRSGDLSVYWYQQSLDQGLQFLIQYYNGEERAKGNILERFSAQQFPDLHSELNLSSLELGDSALYFCASSISGSLYNEQFFGPGTRLTVL.

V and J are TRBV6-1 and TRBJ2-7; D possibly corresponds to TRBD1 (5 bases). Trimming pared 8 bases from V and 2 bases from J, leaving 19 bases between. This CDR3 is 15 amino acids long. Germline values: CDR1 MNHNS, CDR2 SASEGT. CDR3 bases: TGTGCCAGCCTAGGTTCCCAGGGCATCCCCTACGAGCAGTACTTC. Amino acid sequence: CASLGSQGIPYEQYF.